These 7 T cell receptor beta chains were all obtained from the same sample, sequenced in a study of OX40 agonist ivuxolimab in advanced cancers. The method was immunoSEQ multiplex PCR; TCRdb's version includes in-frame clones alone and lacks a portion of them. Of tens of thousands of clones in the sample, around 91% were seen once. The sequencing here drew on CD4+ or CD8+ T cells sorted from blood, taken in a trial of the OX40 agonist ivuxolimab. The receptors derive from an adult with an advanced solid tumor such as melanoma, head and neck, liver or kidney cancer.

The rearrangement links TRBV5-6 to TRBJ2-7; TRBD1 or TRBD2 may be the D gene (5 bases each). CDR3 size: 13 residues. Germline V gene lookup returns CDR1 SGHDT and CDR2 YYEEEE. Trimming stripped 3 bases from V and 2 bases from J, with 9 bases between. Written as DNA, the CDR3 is TGTGCCAGCAGCTGGGACGCAGCCTACGAGCAGTACTTC. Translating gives CASSWDAAYEQYF.

CDR3 coding DNA: TGTGCCTGGTCCGGGGGGGGACAGGCTAGCACAGATACGCAGTATTTT. Protein sequence: CAWSGGGQASTDTQYF. The rearrangement joins TRBV30 to TRBJ2-3; D assignment may be TRBD1 or TRBD2 (8 bases each). Trimming took off 5 bases at V and 0 bases at J, with 18 bases between the two ends. The CDR3 has 16 residues. The germline gives CDR1 GTSNPN, CDR2 SVGIG (reference sequence).

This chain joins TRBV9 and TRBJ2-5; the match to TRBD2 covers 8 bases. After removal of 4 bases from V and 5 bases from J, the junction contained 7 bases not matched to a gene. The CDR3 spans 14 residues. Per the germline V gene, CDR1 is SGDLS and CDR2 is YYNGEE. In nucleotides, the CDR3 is TGTGCCAGCAGCCTCGGACTAGCAGGGGAGACCCAGTACTTC. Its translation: CASSLGLAGETQYF.

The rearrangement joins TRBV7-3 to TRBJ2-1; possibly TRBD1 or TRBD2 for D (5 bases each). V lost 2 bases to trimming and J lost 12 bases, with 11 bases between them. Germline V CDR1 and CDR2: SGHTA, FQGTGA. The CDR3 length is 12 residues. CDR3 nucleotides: TGTGCCAGCAGCTTACCCGGGGCCCCGCAGTTCTTC. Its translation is CASSLPGAPQFF.

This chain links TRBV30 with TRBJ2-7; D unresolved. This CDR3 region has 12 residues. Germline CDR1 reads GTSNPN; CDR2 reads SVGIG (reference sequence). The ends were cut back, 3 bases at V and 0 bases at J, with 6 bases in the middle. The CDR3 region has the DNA TGTGCCTGGAGAGGCAGCTCCTACGAGCAGTACTTC. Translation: CAWRGSSYEQYF.

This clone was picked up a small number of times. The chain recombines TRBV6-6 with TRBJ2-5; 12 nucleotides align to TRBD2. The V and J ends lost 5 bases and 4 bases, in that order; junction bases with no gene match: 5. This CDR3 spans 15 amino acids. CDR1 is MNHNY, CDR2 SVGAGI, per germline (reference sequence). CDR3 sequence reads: CASSTMTSGGETQYF. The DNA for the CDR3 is TGTGCCAGCAGTACCATGACTAGCGGGGGAGAGACCCAGTACTTC.

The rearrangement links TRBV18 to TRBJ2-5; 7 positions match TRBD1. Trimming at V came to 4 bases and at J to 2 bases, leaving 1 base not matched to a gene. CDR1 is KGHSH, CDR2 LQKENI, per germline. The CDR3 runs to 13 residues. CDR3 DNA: TGTGCCAGCTCACTGGGACAGCAAGAGACCCAGTACTTC. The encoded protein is CASSLGQQETQYF. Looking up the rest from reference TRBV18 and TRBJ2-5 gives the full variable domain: NAGVMQNPRHLVRRRGQEARLRCSPMKGHSHVYWYRQLPEEGLKFMVYLQKENIIDESGMPKERFSAEFPKEGPSILRIQQVVRGDSAAYFCASSLGQQETQYFGPGTRLLVL.